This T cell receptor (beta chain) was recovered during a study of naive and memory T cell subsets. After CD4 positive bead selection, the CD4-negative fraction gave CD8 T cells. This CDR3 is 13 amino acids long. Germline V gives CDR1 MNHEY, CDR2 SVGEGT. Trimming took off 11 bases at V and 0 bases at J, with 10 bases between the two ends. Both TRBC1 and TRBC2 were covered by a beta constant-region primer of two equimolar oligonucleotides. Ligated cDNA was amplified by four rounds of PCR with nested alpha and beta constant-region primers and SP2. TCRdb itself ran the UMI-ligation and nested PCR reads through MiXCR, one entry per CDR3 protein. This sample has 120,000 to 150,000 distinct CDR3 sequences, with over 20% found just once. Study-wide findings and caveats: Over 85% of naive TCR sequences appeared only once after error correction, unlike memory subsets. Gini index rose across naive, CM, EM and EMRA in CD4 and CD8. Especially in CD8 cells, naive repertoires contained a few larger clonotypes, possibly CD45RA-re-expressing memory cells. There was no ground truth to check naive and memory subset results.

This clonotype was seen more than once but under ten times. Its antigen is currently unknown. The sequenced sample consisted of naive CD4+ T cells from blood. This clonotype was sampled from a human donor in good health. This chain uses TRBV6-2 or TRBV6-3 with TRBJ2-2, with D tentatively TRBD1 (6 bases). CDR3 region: CALGGPNTGELFF. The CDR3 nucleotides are TGTGCCCTAGGGGGTCCGAACACCGGGGAGCTGTTTTTT.